This is a list of T cell receptor beta chains from one sample in a study of T cell responses to AZD1222 COVID-19 vaccine. Clones were read by immunoSEQ multiplex PCR, and TCRdb kept only the in-frame ones, dropping some. The sample contains about 150,000 clones, about nine tenths of which appear only once. Sequences were derived from peripheral blood, sampled on day 0 of AZD1222 vaccination. These TCRs come from an adult in good health. Each CDR3 is given with its conserved first and last residue. Each record gives: D gene, J gene, clone size, V gene, CDR3 protein, CDR3 DNA. The D gene is left open where the match is weak. The size of a clone is reported for some rows only, either as once, few or many, or as a class for expanded clones.

D: .
J: TRBJ1-2
size: .
V: TRBV2
CDR3: CASTEGLFGGYTF
DNA: TGTGCCAGCACCGAAGGTCTATTTGGGGGCTACACCTTC

D: .
J: TRBJ1-5
size: .
V: TRBV5-1
CDR3: CASNGGTSSNQPQHF
DNA: TGCGCCAGCAACGGGGGAACAAGTAGCAATCAGCCCCAGCATTTT

D: .
J: TRBJ1-6
size: .
V: TRBV3-1/TRBV3-2
CDR3: CASSQGGIKSPLHF
DNA: TGTGCCAGCAGCCAAGGGGGGATAAAATCACCCCTCCACTTT

D: .
J: TRBJ2-7
size: .
V: TRBV4-2
CDR3: CASSQGLGRGYEQYF
DNA: TGTGCCAGCAGCCAAGGGTTAGGCCGTGGATACGAGCAGTACTTC

D: .
J: TRBJ1-2
size: .
V: TRBV12-3/TRBV12-4
CDR3: CASSLSDNYGYTF
DNA: TGTGCCAGCAGTTTGTCGGACAACTATGGCTACACCTTC

D: .
J: TRBJ1-2
size: .
V: TRBV21-1
CDR3: CASSKGGGGPYYGYTF
DNA: TGTGCCAGCAGCAAAGGAGGAGGGGGGCCCTACTATGGCTACACCTTC

D: .
J: TRBJ2-7
size: .
V: TRBV7-2
CDR3: CASSQEGVPGTFQYF
DNA: TGTGCCAGCAGTCAAGAGGGGGTTCCGGGTACGTTTCAGTACTTC

D: .
J: TRBJ1-4
size: .
V: TRBV19
CDR3: CASSDRPNEKLFF
DNA: TGTGCCAGTAGTGACAGGCCTAATGAAAAACTGTTTTTT

D: TRBD2
J: TRBJ2-2
size: .
V: TRBV4-3
CDR3: CASSHKAGGPAGELFF
DNA: TGCGCCAGCAGCCACAAAGCGGGGGGCCCGGCCGGGGAGCTGTTTTTT

D: .
J: TRBJ2-1
size: .
V: TRBV5-3
CDR3: CARSSLGLAIPYNEQFF
DNA: TGTGCCAGAAGCTCGCTCGGGCTAGCGATACCCTACAATGAGCAGTTCTTC

D: TRBD1
J: TRBJ2-7
size: .
V: TRBV6-5
CDR3: CASSYFGQGANEQYF
DNA: TGTGCCAGCAGTTACTTCGGACAGGGGGCAAACGAGCAGTACTTC

D: .
J: TRBJ1-1
size: .
V: TRBV7-6
CDR3: CASSLDRAGANTEAFF
DNA: TGTGCCAGCAGCTTAGACAGGGCTGGGGCGAACACTGAAGCTTTCTTT

D: .
J: TRBJ2-5
size: .
V: TRBV11-3
CDR3: CASSSRVEETQYF
DNA: TGTGCCAGCAGCTCTAGGGTTGAAGAGACCCAGTACTTC

D: TRBD1
J: TRBJ1-4
size: once
V: TRBV2
CDR3: CASRTGGPNEKLFF
DNA: TGTGCCAGCAGAACAGGGGGTCCTAATGAAAAACTGTTTTTT

D: TRBD1
J: TRBJ1-2
size: .
V: TRBV27
CDR3: CASSSTRTGALGGYTF
DNA: TGTGCCAGCAGTTCCACCCGGACAGGGGCTCTGGGAGGCTACACCTTC

D: TRBD2
J: TRBJ2-2
size: .
V: TRBV19
CDR3: CASNPGLAPGELFF
DNA: TGTGCCAGTAATCCGGGACTAGCCCCCGGGGAGCTGTTTTTT

D: .
J: TRBJ1-4
size: .
V: TRBV5-1
CDR3: CASSPAGRGDEKLFF
DNA: TGCGCCAGCAGCCCGGCCGGCCGGGGAGATGAAAAACTGTTTTTT